This T cell receptor (beta chain) was retrieved from a study of human T cells and chemical hapten exposure. Unique molecular identifiers were attached to individual cDNA molecules within the library. MiXCR, applied by TCRdb to the RACE reads, yields one record per CDR3 protein. This table has some 300,000 distinct CDR3 sequences, about 5.4% appearing once. The time point denotes: pre-sensitization, week 0. Treatment denoted: therapeutic diphenylcyclopropenone sensitization with weekly scalp DPC. Study findings and constraints: With DPC sensitization, TCRs exceeding 1 in 1000 frequency showed no change.

This clonotype occurred a few times. The antigen is not known. This clonotype was obtained from a woman between 18 and 29 years old with alopecia areata. Some clones in this sample may be carry-over from other donors' samples. The sample here was whole blood, taken in connection with sensitization to the hapten diphenylcyclopropenone (DPC).

CDR3 sequence: CASSTRTGPKIQETQYF. DNA for the CDR3: TGTGCCAGCAGCACGCGGACAGGGCCGAAGATCCAAGAGACCCAGTACTTC. The chain joins TRBV5-6 to TRBJ2-5; 8 bases are a match to TRBD1. The CDR3 consists of 17 residues. Germline CDR1 is SGHDT and CDR2 is YYEEEE. V shed 4 bases, J shed 1 base, and the junction held 12 bases outside the gene matches.